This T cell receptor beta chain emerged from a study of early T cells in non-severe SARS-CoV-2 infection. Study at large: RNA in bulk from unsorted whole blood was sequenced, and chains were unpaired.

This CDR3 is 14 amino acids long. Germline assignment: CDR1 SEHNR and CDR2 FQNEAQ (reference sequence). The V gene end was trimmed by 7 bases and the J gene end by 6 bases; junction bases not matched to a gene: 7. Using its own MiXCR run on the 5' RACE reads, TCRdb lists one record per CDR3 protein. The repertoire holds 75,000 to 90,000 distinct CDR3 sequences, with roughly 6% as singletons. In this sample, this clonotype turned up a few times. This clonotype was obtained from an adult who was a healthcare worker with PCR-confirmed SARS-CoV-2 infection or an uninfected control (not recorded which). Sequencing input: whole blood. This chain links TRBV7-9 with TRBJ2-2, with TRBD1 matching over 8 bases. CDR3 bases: TGTGCCAGCAACGGGACAGGCATCCCCGGGGAGCTGTTTTTT. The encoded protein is CASNGTGIPGELFF.